This section outlines one TCR beta chain sequence together with its context. Looked up from germline, CDR1 is MNHEY and CDR2 is SMNVEV (reference sequence). The length of the CDR3 is 15 residues. Trimming left V 4 bases short and J 4 bases short, with 13 bases between. Assay used: immunoSEQ multiplex PCR; TCRdb lists only in-frame clones, some missing. Of around 550,000 clones in the sample, roughly 95% were seen once. The data originate from a study of shared clonotypes between healthy human individuals. Terminally differentiated effector memory CD45RA+ cells were excluded by CCR7 positive selection of CD45RO-negative cells.

The rearrangement joins TRBV27 to TRBJ2-2; maybe TRBD2 (6 bases). The sequence was obtained from a woman in her twenties or thirties in good health. The sequenced material came from naive CD8+ T cells sorted from blood. CDR3 nucleotides: TGTGCCAGCAGTTGGGCTGGAGGGCTCACCGGGGAGCTGTTTTTT. Its translation: CASSWAGGLTGELFF.